These 5 T cell receptor beta chains were all obtained from the same sample, sequenced in a study of blood T cell repertoires in COVID-19. TCRdb keeps only in-frame clones here, not all; method: immunoSEQ multiplex PCR. Altogether about 120,000 clones are present, roughly 90% being singletons, with the ten largest covering 3.5% to 4%. Sequenced: peripheral blood. The origin of the receptors is a woman aged 55-69 years with COVID-19, enrolled during active disease.

This chain uses TRBV6-5 with TRBJ1-1; 8 positions agree with TRBD1. J was trimmed by 0 bases and V by 5 bases; bases with no gene match: 2. Germline CDR1 reads MNHEY; CDR2 reads SVGAGI. The CDR3 has 14 amino acids. Here the CDR3 DNA reads TGTGCCAGCAGTCGGACAGGGATGAACACTGAAGCTTTCTTT. It translates to CASSRTGMNTEAFF.

The chain joins TRBV6-1 to TRBJ2-5, with 7 bases that match TRBD1. Looked up from germline, CDR1 is MNHNS and CDR2 is SASEGT. The CDR3 length is 19 residues. V gave up 3 bases and J gave up 2 bases; unmatched junction bases: 18. DNA for the CDR3: TGTGCCAGCAGTGACCTTCGAAAACAGGGGCCCCTACCTCAAGAGACCCAGTACTTC. This translates into CASSDLRKQGPLPQETQYF.

Here the CDR3 reads CAWSENIYEQYF. CDR3 nucleotide sequence: TGTGCCTGGAGTGAAAACATCTACGAGCAGTACTTC. This chain joins TRBV30 and TRBJ2-7; D is unresolved. The CDR3 consists of 12 residues. Germline CDR1 reads GTSNPN; CDR2 reads SVGIG (reference sequence). V lost 1 base, J lost 3 bases, and 7 bases lay in between.

This clone was seen once. The gene calls are TRBV7-9 and TRBJ2-5, with D tentatively TRBD1 (5 bases). This CDR3 contains 16 residues. Per the germline V gene, CDR1 is SEHNR and CDR2 is FQNEAQ (reference sequence). Trimming took 6 bases from V and 5 from J, leaving 22 bases between them. CDR3 in DNA: TGTGCCAGCAGGCAGACCGTGGGCAGGGCACAGGAGACCCAGTACTTC. Its protein product is CASRQTVGRAQETQYF. The full variable domain, with the rest looked up from reference TRBV7-9 and TRBJ2-5, is DTGVSQNPRHKITKRGQNVTFRCDPISEHNRLYWYRQTLGQGPEFLTYFQNEAQLEKSRLLSDRFSAERPKGSFSTLEIQRTEQGDSAMYLCASRQTVGRAQETQYFGPGTRLLVL.

V usage is TRBV19 and J usage is TRBJ2-7, with a weak D call TRBD1 (5 bases). V was shortened by 2 bases and J by 3 bases, with 8 bases between the two germline ends. This CDR3 has 13 residues. In germline, CDR1 is LNHDA, CDR2 SQIVND (reference sequence). This chain's CDR3 is CASSITGIYEQYF. The DNA of the CDR3 is TGTGCCAGTAGTATAACAGGCATCTACGAGCAGTACTTC.